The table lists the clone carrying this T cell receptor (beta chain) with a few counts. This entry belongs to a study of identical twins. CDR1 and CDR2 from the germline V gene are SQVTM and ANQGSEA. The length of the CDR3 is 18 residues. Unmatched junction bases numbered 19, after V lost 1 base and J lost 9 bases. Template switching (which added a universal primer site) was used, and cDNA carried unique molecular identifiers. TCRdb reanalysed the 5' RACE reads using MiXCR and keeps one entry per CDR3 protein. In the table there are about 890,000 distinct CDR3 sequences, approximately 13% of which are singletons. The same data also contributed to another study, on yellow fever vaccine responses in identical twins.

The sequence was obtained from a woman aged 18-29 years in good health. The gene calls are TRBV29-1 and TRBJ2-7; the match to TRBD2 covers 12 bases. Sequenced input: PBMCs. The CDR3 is CSVEVRPSGRGTVDRQYF. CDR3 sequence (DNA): TGCAGCGTTGAAGTACGGCCTAGCGGGAGGGGAACGGTGGACAGGCAGTACTTC.